This passage covers 7 T cell receptor beta chains from one sample sequenced in a study of T cells after yellow fever vaccination. TCRdb re-derived calls from the 5' RACE reads in MiXCR, one entry per CDR3 protein. Among about 310,000 distinct CDR3 sequences, 3.6% were seen once, and the ten largest hold roughly a quarter. The sequencing here drew on PBMCs, taken on the day of the yellow fever booster vaccination. All receptors come from a man in his late teens or twenties who received the YFV17D yellow fever vaccine.

The rearrangement uses TRBV28 and TRBJ1-6, with TRBD1 as a possible D gene (5 bases). From germline, CDR1 is MDHEN and CDR2 SYDVKM. The CDR3 consists of 15 residues. The V gene lost 6 bases and the J gene lost 7 bases, with 16 bases spanning the gap. The CDR3 reads CASRLEGRANSPLHF. DNA of the CDR3: TGTGCCAGCAGGCTGGAGGGGAGGGCAAATTCACCCCTCCACTTT.

This clonotype was observed at least ten times. This chain links TRBV2 with TRBJ1-6; D might be TRBD1 (5 bases). The CDR3 extends over 14 amino acids. The germline V and J ends were trimmed by 5 bases and 8 bases, with 13 bases remaining between them. Per the germline V gene, CDR1 is SNHLY and CDR2 is FYNNEI. Written as DNA, the CDR3 is TGTGCCAGCAGTTCGCAGGGTCGGCATTCACCCCTCCACTTT. Translated: CASSSQGRHSPLHF. Variable domain in full (rest from reference TRBV2 and TRBJ1-6): EPEVTQTPSHQVTQMGQEVILRCVPISNHLYFYWYRQILGQKVEFLVSFYNNEISEKSEIFDDQFSVERPDGSNFTLKIRSTKLEDSAMYFCASSSQGRHSPLHFGNGTRLTVT.

This clonotype was detected a few times. V and J are TRBV5-1 and TRBJ2-2, with a tentative D call TRBD1 (5 bases). The length of the CDR3 is 15 residues. Trimming removed 4 bases at V and 0 bases at J, with 10 bases between. CDR1 and CDR2 from the germline V gene are SGHRS and YFSETQ. CDR3: CASSKGEANTGELFF. The CDR3 region has the DNA TGCGCCAGCAGCAAAGGGGAAGCGAACACCGGGGAGCTGTTTTTT. Full variable domain (missing parts from reference TRBV5-1 and TRBJ2-2): KAGVTQTPRYLIKTRGQQVTLSCSPISGHRSVSWYQQTPGQGLQFLFEYFSETQRNKGNFPGRFSGRQFSNSRSEMNVSTLELGDSALYLCASSKGEANTGELFFGEGSRLTVL.

This chain uses TRBV10-3 with TRBJ2-3; 9 bases are a match to TRBD2. The CDR3 is 13 residues long. Per the germline V gene, CDR1 is ENHRY and CDR2 is SYGVKD. J gave up 4 bases and V 7 bases, and 3 bases lay outside the gene matches. CDR3 protein: CAIKAGGPDTQYF. CDR3 coding DNA: TGTGCCATCAAGGCGGGGGGGCCAGATACGCAGTATTTT.

Ten or more counts support this clonotype. The chain employs TRBV7-9 and TRBJ2-5; no firm D call. The ends were cut back, 0 bases at V and 5 bases at J, with 7 bases in the middle. The CDR3 has 13 amino acids. Germline values: CDR1 SEHNR, CDR2 FQNEAQ (reference sequence). Written as DNA, the CDR3 is TGTGCCAGCAGCTTAGCTCTAGTGGAGACCCAGTACTTC. Its translation: CASSLALVETQYF.

The chain is built from TRBV20-1 and TRBJ1-1; D unresolved. The CDR3 totals 11 residues. Germline-derived CDR1 and CDR2 are DFQATT and SNEGSKA (reference sequence). V lost 3 bases, J lost 4 bases, and 6 bases lay in between. The CDR3 is CSARAGTEAFF. The CDR3 DNA reads as TGCAGTGCTAGGGCTGGCACTGAAGCTTTCTTT.

This clonotype came up a few times. The chain uses TRBV5-1 and TRBJ1-6; a weak D match, TRBD1 (6 bases). V was cut by 3 bases and J by 5 bases, with 12 bases left in between. The CDR3 length is 15 residues. The germline V gene encodes CDR1 SGHRS and CDR2 YFSETQ. Here the CDR3 reads CASSWIRGNNSPLHF. The CDR3 bases are TGCGCCAGCAGCTGGATCAGGGGAAATAATTCACCCCTCCACTTT.